Below are 12 T cell receptor beta chains sequenced from a single sample in a study of CXCR3-negative and CXCR3-positive naive CD8 T cells. The study made its TRB cDNA libraries by 5' RACE, adding UMI labels. TCRdb re-called the 5' RACE reads and catalogs CDR3 proteins one per entry, DNA excluded. The data show 50,000 to 65,000 distinct CDR3 sequences, and the top ten clones hold over 1.2%. Sequencing was carried out using naive CXCR3- CD8+ T cells from blood. Documented subset: CD45RO-CCR7+CD27+CD95- naive CD8+ T cells lacking CXCR3 (TNR3-). Receptor source: a human donor in good health. Some clones in this sample may be carry-over from other donors' samples.

V is TRBV29-1 and J is TRBJ2-1; as DNA is missing, the TRBD1 call by TCRdb cannot be tested. This CDR3 spans 15 amino acids. The germline V gene has CDR1 SQVTM and CDR2 ANQGSEA. CDR3 in amino acids: CSVVATGGYFNEQFF.

The chain has TRBV20-1 and TRBJ1-1. This CDR3 has 17 amino acids. CDR1 is DFQATT and CDR2 is SNEGSKA in the germline V gene (reference sequence). CDR3 sequence: CSARDSPGGPMNTEAFF.

J is TRBJ2-1 and V is TRBV7-6; TCRdb gives TRBD1 as the D gene, but with no DNA this cannot be confirmed. This CDR3 comprises 13 residues. The V gene's germline CDR1 is SGHVS and CDR2 FNYEAQ. The CDR3 sequence: CASSWDSSLEQFF.

The J gene is TRBJ2-7, the V gene TRBV5-1; TCRdb lists TRBD1, though no DNA is available to test this call. The germline gives CDR1 SGHRS, CDR2 YFSETQ. This CDR3 is built from 14 residues. CDR3 in amino acids: CASSRTTGVYEQYF.

The V and J genes are TRBV27 and TRBJ2-5; TCRdb lists TRBD1, though no DNA is available to test this call. Germline V gene data show CDR1 as MNHEY and CDR2 as SMNVEV (reference sequence). The CDR3 consists of 14 residues. The chain's CDR3 is CASNPRGSQETQYF.

The chain recombines TRBV7-9 with TRBJ2-7; lacking DNA, the TRBD1 call made by TCRdb goes unchecked. Germline CDR1 reads SEHNR; CDR2 reads FQNEAQ (reference sequence). The CDR3 sequence is 13 residues long. The chain's CDR3 is CASSDGTGYEQYF.

J is TRBJ2-5 and V is TRBV29-1; without DNA, the TCRdb call of TRBD2 cannot be checked. Germline CDR1 SQVTM, CDR2 ANQGSEA. The length of the CDR3 is 14 residues. Here the CDR3 reads CSVEVPGPAETQYF.

This chain joins TRBV29-1 and TRBJ1-2; without DNA, the TCRdb call of TRBD1 cannot be checked. Germline-derived CDR1 and CDR2 are SQVTM and ANQGSEA. The CDR3 loop spans 15 amino acids. The CDR3 sequence is CSVEEGQGLAYGYTF.

CDR3 amino acids: CASNRVGTSGTEQYF. V usage is TRBV2 and J usage is TRBJ2-7; the D gene TCRdb calls, TRBD2, cannot be checked with no DNA. This CDR3 spans 15 amino acids. Germline V lookup: CDR1 SNHLY, CDR2 FYNNEI.

The chain links TRBV29-1 to TRBJ1-1. Per germline, CDR1 SQVTM and CDR2 ANQGSEA. CDR3 length: 12 residues. CDR3: CSVTRWDTEAFF. The variable domain in full, completed from reference TRBV29-1 and TRBJ1-1, reads SAVISQKPSRDICQRGTSLTIQCQVDSQVTMMFWYRQQPGQSLTLIATANQGSEATYESGFVIDKFPISRPNLTFSTLTVSNMSPEDSSIYLCSVTRWDTEAFFGQGTRLTVV.

This chain joins TRBV28 and TRBJ2-3; TCRdb returns TRBD2, unconfirmable since there is no DNA. The CDR3 is 18 residues long. Per germline, CDR1 MDHEN and CDR2 SYDVKM. CDR3 region: CASSFPLTSGRAFVTQYF.

The chain employs TRBV7-9 and TRBJ2-1. The CDR3 runs to 15 residues. Per the germline V gene, CDR1 is SEHNR and CDR2 is FQNEAQ (reference sequence). The CDR3 is CASSSPDPKSNEQFF. The whole variable domain, filled in from reference TRBV7-9 and TRBJ2-1, reads DTGVSQNPRHKITKRGQNVTFRCDPISEHNRLYWYRQTLGQGPEFLTYFQNEAQLEKSRLLSDRFSAERPKGSFSTLEIQRTEQGDSAMYLCASSSPDPKSNEQFFGPGTRLTVL.